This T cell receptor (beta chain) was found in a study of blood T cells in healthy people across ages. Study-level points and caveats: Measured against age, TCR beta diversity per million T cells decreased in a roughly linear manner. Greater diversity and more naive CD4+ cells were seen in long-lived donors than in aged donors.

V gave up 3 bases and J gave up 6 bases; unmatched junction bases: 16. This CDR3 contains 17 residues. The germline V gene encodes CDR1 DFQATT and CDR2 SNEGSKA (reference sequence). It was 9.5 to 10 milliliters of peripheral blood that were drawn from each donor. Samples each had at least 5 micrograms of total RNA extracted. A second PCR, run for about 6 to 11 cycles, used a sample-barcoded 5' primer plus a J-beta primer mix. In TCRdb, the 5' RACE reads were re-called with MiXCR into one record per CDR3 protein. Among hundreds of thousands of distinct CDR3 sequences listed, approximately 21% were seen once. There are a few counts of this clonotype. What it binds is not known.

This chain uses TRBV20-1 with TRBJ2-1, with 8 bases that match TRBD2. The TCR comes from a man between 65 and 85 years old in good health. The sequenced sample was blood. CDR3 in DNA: TGCAGTGCTAGCCCGCAGCCCCCAAGCGGGAGCGGCAATGAGCAGTTCTTC. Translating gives CSASPQPPSGSGNEQFF.